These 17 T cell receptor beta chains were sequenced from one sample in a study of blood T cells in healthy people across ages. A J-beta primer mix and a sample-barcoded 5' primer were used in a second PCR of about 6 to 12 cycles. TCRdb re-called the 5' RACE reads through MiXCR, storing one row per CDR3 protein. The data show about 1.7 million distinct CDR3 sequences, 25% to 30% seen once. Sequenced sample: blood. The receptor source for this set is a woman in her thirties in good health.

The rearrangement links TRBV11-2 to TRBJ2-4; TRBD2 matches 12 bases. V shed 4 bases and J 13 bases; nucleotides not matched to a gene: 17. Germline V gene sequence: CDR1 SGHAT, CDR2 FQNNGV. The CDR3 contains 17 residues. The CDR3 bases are TGTGCCAGCAGCTCAGGACTAGCGGGAAATCTGGTGTACGGGCAGTACTTC. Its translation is CASSSGLAGNLVYGQYF.

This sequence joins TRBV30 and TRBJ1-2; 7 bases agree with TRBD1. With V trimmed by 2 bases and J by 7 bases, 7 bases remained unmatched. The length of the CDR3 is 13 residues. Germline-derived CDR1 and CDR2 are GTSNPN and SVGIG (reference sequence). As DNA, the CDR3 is TGTGCCTGGAGTCAGGGGGTTGGAGGTGGCTACACCTTC. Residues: CAWSQGVGGGYTF.

Here the CDR3 reads CASSPSGSPTREQYF. The CDR3 bases are TGTGCCAGCAGCCCTAGCGGGAGTCCTACCCGTGAGCAGTACTTC. V is TRBV11-3 and J is TRBJ2-7; 10 bases are a match to TRBD2. The CDR3 totals 15 residues. Germline CDR1 reads SGHNT; CDR2 reads YENEEA. V lost 5 bases, J lost 7 bases, and 11 bases stayed unmatched.

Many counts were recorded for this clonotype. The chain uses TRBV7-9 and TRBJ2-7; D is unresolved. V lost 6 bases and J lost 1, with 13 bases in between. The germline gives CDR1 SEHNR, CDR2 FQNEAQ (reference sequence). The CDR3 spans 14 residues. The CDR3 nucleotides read TGTGCCAGCAGTCCATCGGACCCTTCCTACGAGCAGTACTTC. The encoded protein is CASSPSDPSYEQYF.

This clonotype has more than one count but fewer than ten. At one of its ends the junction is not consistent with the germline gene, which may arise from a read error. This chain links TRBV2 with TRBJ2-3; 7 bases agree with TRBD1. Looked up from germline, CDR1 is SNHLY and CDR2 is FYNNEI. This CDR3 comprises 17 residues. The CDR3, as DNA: TGTGCCAGCAGTAACCCACCGGGACAGTCGGGCACAGATCCGCAGTATTTT. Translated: CASSNPPGQSGTDPQYF.

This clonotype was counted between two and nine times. In DNA form, the CDR3 reads TGTGCCACCAGTGATTTTAGAGACGGCGACAATGAGCAGTTCTTC. Protein sequence: CATSDFRDGDNEQFF. The chain uses TRBV24-1 and TRBJ2-1; unclear D gene. The CDR3 has 15 residues. CDR1 KGHDR and CDR2 SFDVKD come from the germline V gene. V lost 1 base, J lost 5 bases, and 11 bases lay in between.

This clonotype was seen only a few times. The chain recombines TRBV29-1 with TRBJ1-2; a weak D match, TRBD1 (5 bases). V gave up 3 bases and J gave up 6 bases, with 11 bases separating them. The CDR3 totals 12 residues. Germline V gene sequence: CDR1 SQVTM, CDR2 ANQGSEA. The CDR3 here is CSVEGTVNGYTF. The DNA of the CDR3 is TGCAGCGTTGAGGGGACGGTTAATGGCTACACCTTC.

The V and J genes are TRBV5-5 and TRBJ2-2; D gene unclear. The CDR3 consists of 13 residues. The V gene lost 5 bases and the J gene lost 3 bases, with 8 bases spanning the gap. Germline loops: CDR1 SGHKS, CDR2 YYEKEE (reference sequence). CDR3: CASSPAYTGELFF. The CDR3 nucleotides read TGTGCCAGCAGTCCGGCCTACACCGGGGAGCTGTTTTTT. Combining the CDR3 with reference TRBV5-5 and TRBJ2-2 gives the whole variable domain DAGVTQSPTHLIKTRGQQVTLRCSPISGHKSVSWYQQVLGQGPQFIFQYYEKEERGRGNFPDRFSARQFPNYSSELNVNALLLGDSALYLCASSPAYTGELFFGEGSRLTVL.

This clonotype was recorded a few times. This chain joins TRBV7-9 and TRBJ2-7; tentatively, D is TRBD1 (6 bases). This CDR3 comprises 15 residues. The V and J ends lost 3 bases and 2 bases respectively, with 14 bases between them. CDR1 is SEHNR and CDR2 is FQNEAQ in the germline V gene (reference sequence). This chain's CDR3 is CASSFGTGSPYEQYF. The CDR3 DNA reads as TGTGCCAGCAGCTTTGGAACAGGGAGTCCCTACGAGCAGTACTTC.

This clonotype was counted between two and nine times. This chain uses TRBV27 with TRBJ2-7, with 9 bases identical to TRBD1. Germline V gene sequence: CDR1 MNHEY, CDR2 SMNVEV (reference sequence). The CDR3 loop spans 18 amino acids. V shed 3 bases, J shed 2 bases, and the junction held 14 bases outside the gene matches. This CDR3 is CASSFFNSKRDRAYEQYF. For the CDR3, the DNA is TGTGCCAGCAGTTTCTTTAACTCGAAACGGGACAGGGCCTACGAGCAGTACTTC.

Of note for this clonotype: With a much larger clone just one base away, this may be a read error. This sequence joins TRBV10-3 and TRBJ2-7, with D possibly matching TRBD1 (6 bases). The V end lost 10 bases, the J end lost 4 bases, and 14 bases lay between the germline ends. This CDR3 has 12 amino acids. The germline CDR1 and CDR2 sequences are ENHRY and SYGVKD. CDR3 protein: CASRDTGYEQYF. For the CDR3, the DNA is TGTGCCAGCAGAGATACAGGGTACGAGCAGTACTTC.

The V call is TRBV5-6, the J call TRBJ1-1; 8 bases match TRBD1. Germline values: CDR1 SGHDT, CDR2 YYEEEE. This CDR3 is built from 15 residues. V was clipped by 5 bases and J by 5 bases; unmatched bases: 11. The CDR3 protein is CASSFYGTGRTEAFF. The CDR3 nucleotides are TGTGCCAGCAGTTTTTACGGGACAGGCAGAACTGAAGCTTTCTTT.

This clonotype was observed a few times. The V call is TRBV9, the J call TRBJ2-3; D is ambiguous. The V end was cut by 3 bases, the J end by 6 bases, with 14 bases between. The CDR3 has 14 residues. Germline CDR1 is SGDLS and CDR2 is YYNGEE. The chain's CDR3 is CASSALSAADTQYF. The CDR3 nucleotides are TGTGCCAGCAGCGCCCTCTCGGCGGCGGATACGCAGTATTTT.

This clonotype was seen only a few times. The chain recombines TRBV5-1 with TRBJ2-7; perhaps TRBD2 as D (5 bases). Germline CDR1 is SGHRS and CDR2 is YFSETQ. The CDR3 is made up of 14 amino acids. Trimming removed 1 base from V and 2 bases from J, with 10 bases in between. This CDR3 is CASSLRESAYEQYF. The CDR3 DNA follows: TGCGCCAGCAGCTTGAGGGAGAGCGCCTACGAGCAGTACTTC. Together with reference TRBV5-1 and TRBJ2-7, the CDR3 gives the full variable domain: KAGVTQTPRYLIKTRGQQVTLSCSPISGHRSVSWYQQTPGQGLQFLFEYFSETQRNKGNFPGRFSGRQFSNSRSEMNVSTLELGDSALYLCASSLRESAYEQYFGPGTRLTVT.

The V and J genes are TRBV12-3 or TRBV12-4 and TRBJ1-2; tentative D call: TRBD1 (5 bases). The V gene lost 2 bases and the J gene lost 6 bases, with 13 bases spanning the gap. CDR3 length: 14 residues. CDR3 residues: CASSLLAGYDGYTF. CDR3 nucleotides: TGTGCCAGCAGTTTATTGGCAGGGTACGATGGCTACACCTTC.

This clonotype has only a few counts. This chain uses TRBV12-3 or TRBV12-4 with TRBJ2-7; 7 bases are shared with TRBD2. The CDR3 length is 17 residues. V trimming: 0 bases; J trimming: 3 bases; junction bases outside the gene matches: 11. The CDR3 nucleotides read TGTGCCAGCAGTTTAGCGGGAGGGCCCTCGTTGGTCTACGAGCAGTACTTC. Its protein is CASSLAGGPSLVYEQYF.

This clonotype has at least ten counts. The CDR3 sequence is CASSLELAGSYEQYF. In DNA form, the CDR3 reads TGTGCCAGCAGTTTAGAGCTAGCGGGGTCCTACGAGCAGTACTTC. The chain employs TRBV28 and TRBJ2-7, with TRBD2 identical over 9 bases. V shed 2 bases, J shed 1 base, and the junction held 3 bases outside the gene matches. Germline V CDR1 and CDR2: MDHEN, SYDVKM. This CDR3 is 15 amino acids long. Drawing the rest from reference TRBV28 and TRBJ2-7, the complete variable domain is DVKVTQSSRYLVKRTGEKVFLECVQDMDHENMFWYRQDPGLGLRLIYFSYDVKMKEKGDIPEGYSVSREKKERFSLILESASTNQTSMYLCASSLELAGSYEQYFGPGTRLTVT.